This TCR beta chain emerged from a study of blood T cell repertoires in COVID-19. Overall study: COVID-19 samples, acute and convalescent, were from the United States, Italy and Spain.

Patients of the Seattle cohort, enrolled during active infection, were followed longitudinally. The CDR3 runs to 13 residues. V dropped 6 bases and J dropped 8; count of bases not matched to a gene: 6. In germline, CDR1 is SGHVS, CDR2 FNYEAQ. This clone was detected only once. Original data processing: Estimated nucleated cell counts came from reference gene primer amplification. The assay was immunoSEQ multiplex PCR, and TCRdb's table has in-frame clones only and misses some. V and J calls and clone size are given by that table; D and trimming were obtained from the DNA. This sample carries some 300,000 clones, 86% of them seen once, and the ten largest clones take under 15%.

This TCR derives from a woman aged 70-85 years with COVID-19, enrolled during active disease. The J gene is TRBJ2-1, the V gene TRBV7-6; 8 bases map to TRBD2. Sequencing input: peripheral blood. The CDR3 sequence is CASSSGGVYEQFF. For the CDR3, the DNA is TGTGCCAGCAGTTCGGGGGGGGTGTATGAGCAGTTCTTC.